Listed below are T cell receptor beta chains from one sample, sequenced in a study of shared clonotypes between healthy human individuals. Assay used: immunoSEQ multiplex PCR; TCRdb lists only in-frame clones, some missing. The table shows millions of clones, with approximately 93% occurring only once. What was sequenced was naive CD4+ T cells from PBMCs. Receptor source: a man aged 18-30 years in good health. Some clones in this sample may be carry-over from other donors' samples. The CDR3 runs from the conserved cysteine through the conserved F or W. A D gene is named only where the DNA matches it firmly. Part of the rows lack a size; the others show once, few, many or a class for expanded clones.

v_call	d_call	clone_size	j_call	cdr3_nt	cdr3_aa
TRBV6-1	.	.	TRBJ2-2	TGTGCCAGCAGGGGGCCGCGGTTGGCCGGGGAGCTGTTTTTT	CASRGPRLAGELFF
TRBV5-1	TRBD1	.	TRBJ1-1	TGCGCCAGCAGCGCCGCTCCCCAGGGGGACACTGAAGCTTTCTTT	CASSAAPQGDTEAFF
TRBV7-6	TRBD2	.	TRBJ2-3	TGTGCCAGCAGCCCTAGCGGGAGCACAGATACGCAGTATTTT	CASSPSGSTDTQYF
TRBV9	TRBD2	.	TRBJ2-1	TGTGCCAGCAGCCCCATGTCCGGACTAGCGAACTACAATGAGCAGTTCTTC	CASSPMSGLANYNEQFF
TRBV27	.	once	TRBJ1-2	TGTGCCAGCAGTTTACTCGAGACCCTAGGTGCCGGCTACACCTTC	CASSLLETLGAGYTF
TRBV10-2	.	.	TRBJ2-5	TGCGCCAGCAGGGCTTCGGGGTTAGGAGAGACCCAGTACTTC	CASRASGLGETQYF
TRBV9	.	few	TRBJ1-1	TGTGCCAAAACAGGTGAGGACACTGAAGCTTTCTTT	CAKTGEDTEAFF
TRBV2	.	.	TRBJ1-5	TGTGCCAGCAGTGAAGAGGTCGTCGTGGGCAATCAGCCCCAGCATTTT	CASSEEVVVGNQPQHF
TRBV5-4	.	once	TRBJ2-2	TGTGCCAGCAGCCACTCCGGGACTTCACTCACCGGGGAGCTGTTTTTT	CASSHSGTSLTGELFF
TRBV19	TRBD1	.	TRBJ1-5	TGTGCCAGTAGTCCAGGGGGCTACGGCAATCAGCCCCAGCATTTT	CASSPGGYGNQPQHF
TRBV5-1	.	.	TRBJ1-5	TGCGCCAGCAGCTTGGGAGACCGTTGGGGGAATCAGCCCCAGCATTTT	CASSLGDRWGNQPQHF
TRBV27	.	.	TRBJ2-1	TGTGCCAGCAGTTTTATTAGGGACGGGAGAGGTTACAATGAGCAGTTCTTC	CASSFIRDGRGYNEQFF
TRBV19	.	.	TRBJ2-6	TGTGCCAGTAGTATAGTTGGACTGCGCTCTGGGGCCAACGTCCTGACTTTC	CASSIVGLRSGANVLTF
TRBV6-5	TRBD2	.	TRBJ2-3	TGTGCCAGCAGCGTAGCGGGGGGGGCAGATACGCAGTATTTT	CASSVAGGADTQYF
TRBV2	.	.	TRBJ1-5	TGTGCCAGCAGTTCGAGGGGCTACAGGGACAGCAATCAGCCCCAGCATTTT	CASSSRGYRDSNQPQHF
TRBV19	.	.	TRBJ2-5	TGTGCCACCTCCCCCCGAACTAGGGACGGGGACCAAGAGACCCAGTACTTC	CATSPRTRDGDQETQYF
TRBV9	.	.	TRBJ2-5	TGTGCCAGCAGCGTCCGGGGGTCCCAGGAGACCCAGTACTTC	CASSVRGSQETQYF
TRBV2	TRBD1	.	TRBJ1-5	TGTGCCAGCAACCCGGGACAGGGGACGAGCAATCAGCCCCAGCATTTT	CASNPGQGTSNQPQHF
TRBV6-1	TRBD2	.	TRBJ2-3	TGTGCCAGCAGTGACTACTCCGGGACTAGCGGAACAGGGGGCACAGATACGCAGTATTTT	CASSDYSGTSGTGGTDTQYF
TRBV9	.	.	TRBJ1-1	TGTGCCAGCAGCGTTTCGGCGATAAACACTGAAGCTTTCTTT	CASSVSAINTEAFF
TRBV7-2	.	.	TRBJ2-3	TGTGCCAGCAGCTTACTTATCGTGGTAGATACGCAGTATTTT	CASSLLIVVDTQYF